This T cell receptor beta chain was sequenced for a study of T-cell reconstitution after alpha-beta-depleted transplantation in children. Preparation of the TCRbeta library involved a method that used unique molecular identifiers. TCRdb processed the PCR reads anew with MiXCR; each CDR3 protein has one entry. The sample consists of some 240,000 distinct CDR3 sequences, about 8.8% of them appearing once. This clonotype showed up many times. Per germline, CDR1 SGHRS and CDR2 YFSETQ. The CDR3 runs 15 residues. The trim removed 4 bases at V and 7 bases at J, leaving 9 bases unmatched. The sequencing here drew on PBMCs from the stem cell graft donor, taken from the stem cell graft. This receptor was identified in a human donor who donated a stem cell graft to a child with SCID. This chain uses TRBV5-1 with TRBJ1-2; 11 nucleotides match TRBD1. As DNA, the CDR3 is TGCGCCAGCAGCCCCCCGGGACAGGGGGGCTTTGGCTACACCTTC. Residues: CASSPPGQGGFGYTF.